This T cell receptor beta chain came from a study of blood T cells in healthy people across ages. Donation came from healthy Caucasian individuals in Russia who were aged roughly 6 to 95. Investigators took about 10 milliliters of peripheral blood from every donor. A note on this clonotype: The antigen remains unidentified.

The second PCR ran about 6 to 12 cycles with a sample-barcoded 5' primer and J-beta primers. A template-switch adaptor containing 12 random nucleotides labeled each cDNA molecule. TCRdb called the 5' RACE reads again in MiXCR, with one record for every CDR3 protein. The sample has approximately 900,000 distinct CDR3 sequences, around 49% seen once. Findings and caveats of the study: CMV infection status of these donors was not known.

What was sequenced was blood. The sequence derives from a man aged 30 to 39 in good health.

CDR3: CASSPIRGEAFF. The CDR3, as DNA: TGTGCCAGCAGCCCAATTCGGGGGGAAGCTTTCTTT. The chain carries TRBV3-1 and TRBJ1-1; weak D call: TRBD1 (5 bases). CDR3 length equals 12 residues. Trimming left V 4 bases short and J 8 bases short, with 11 bases between. The germline gives CDR1 LGHDT, CDR2 YNNKEL (reference sequence).